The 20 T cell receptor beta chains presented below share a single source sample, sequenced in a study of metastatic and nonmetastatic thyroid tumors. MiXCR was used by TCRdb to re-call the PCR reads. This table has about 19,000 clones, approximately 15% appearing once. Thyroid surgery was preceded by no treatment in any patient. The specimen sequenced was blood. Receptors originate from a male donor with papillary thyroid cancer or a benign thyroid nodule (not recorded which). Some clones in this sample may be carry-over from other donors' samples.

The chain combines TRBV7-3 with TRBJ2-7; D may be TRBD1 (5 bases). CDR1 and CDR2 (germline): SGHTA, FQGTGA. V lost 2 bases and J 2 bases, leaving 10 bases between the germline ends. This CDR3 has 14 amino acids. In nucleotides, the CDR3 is TGTGCCAGCAGCTTATCGGACAACACCTACGAGCAGTACTTC. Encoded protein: CASSLSDNTYEQYF.

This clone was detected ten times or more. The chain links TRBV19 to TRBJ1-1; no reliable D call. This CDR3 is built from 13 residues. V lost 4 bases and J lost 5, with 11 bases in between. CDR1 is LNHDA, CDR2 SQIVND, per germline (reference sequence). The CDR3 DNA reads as TGTGCCAGTAGTAAAGTTGGGGTAACTGAAGCTTTCTTT. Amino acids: CASSKVGVTEAFF.

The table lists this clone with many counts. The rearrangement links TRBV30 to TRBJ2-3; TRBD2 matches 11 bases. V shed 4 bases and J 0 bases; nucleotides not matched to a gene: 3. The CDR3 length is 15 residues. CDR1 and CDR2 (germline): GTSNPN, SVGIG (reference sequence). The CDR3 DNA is TGTGCCTGGAACAGACTAGCGGGAAGCACAGATACGCAGTATTTT. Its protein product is CAWNRLAGSTDTQYF. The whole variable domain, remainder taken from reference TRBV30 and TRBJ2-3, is SQTIHQWPATLVQPVGSPLSLECTVEGTSNPNLYWYRQAAGRGLQLLFYSVGIGQISSEVPQNLSASRPQDRQFILSSKKLLLSDSGFYLCAWNRLAGSTDTQYFGPGTRLTVL.

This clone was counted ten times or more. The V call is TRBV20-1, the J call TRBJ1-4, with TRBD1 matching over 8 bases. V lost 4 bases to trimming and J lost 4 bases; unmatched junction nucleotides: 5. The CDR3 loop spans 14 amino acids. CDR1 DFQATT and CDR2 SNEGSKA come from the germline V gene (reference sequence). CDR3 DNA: TGCAGTGCTACCAAGACAGGGGATAATGAAAAACTGTTTTTT. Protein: CSATKTGDNEKLFF.

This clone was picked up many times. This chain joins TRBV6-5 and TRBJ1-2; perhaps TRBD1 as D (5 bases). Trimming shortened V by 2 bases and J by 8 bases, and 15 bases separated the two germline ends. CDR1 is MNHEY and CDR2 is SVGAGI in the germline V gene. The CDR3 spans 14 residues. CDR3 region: CASSYGRVGDGYTF. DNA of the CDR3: TGTGCCAGCAGTTACGGTAGAGTTGGGGACGGCTACACCTTC.

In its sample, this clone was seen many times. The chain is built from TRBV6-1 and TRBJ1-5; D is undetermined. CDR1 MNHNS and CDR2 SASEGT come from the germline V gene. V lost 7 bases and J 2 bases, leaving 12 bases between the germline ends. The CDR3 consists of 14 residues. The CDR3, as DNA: TGTGCCAGCATGTCCGGGTTCCGCAATCAGCCCCAGCATTTT. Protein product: CASMSGFRNQPQHF.

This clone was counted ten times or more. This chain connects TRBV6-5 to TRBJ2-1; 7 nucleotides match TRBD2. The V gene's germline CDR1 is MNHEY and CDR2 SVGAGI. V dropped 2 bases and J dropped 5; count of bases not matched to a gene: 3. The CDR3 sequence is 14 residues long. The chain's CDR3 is CASSYGGSDNEQFF. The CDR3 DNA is TGTGCCAGCAGTTACGGCGGGAGCGACAATGAGCAGTTCTTC.

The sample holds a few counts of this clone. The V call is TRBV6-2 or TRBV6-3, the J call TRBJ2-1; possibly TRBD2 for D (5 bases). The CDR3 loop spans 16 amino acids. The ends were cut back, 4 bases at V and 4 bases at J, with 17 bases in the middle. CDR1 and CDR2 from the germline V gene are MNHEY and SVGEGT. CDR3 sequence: CASSSSSLGMYNEQFF. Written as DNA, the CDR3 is TGTGCCAGCAGTTCCTCTAGCTTGGGGATGTACAATGAGCAGTTCTTC.

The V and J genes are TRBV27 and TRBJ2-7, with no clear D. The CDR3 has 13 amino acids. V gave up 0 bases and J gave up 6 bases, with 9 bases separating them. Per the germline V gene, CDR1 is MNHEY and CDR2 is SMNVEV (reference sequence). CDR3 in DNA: TGTGCCAGCAGTTTATCTCACCGGACCGAGCAGTACTTC. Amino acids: CASSLSHRTEQYF.

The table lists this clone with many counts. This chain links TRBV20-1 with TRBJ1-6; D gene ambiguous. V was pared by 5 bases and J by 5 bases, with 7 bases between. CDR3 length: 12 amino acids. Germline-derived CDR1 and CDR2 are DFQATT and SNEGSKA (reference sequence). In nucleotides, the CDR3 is TGCAGTGCTCAAGGGAATAATTCACCCCTCCACTTT. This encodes CSAQGNNSPLHF.

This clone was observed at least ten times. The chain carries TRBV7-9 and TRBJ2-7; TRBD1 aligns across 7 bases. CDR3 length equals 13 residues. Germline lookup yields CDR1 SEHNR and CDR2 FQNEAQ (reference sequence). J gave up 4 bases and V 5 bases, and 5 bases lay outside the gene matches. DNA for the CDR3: TGTGCCAGCAGCCACAGGGGCGAGTACGAGCAGTACTTC. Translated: CASSHRGEYEQYF.

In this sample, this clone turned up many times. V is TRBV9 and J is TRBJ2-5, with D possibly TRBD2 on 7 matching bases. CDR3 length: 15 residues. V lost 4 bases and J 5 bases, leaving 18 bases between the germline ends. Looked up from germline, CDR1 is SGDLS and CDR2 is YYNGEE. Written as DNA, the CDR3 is TGTGCCAGCAGCCTTAGTGGGGGGGGCGGTGAGACCCAGTACTTC. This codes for CASSLSGGGGETQYF.

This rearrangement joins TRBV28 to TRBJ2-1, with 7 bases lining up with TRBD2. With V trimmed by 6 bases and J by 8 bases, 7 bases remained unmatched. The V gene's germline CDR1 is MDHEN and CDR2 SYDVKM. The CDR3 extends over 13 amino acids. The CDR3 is CASSTGLYDEQFF. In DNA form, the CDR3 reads TGTGCCAGCAGCACGGGACTATACGATGAGCAGTTCTTC.

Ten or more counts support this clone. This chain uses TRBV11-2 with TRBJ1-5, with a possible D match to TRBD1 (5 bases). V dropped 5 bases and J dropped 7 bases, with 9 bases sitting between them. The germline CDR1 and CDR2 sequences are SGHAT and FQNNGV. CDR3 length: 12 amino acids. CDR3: CASSETGQPQHF. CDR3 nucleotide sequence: TGTGCCAGCAGCGAAACAGGACAGCCCCAGCATTTT.

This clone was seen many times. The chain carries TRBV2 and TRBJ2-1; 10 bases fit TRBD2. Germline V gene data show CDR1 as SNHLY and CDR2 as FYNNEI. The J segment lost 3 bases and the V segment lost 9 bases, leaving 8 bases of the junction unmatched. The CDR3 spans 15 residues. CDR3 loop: CARGRGLASYNEQFF. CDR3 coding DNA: TGTGCCAGGGGAAGGGGACTAGCGAGCTACAATGAGCAGTTCTTC.

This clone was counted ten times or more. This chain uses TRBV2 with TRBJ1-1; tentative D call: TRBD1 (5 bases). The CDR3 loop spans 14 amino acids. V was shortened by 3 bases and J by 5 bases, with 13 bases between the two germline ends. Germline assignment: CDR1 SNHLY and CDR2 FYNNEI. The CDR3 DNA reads TGTGCCAGCAGTGAGATGGGGGGAGGGACTGAAGCTTTCTTT. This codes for CASSEMGGGTEAFF.

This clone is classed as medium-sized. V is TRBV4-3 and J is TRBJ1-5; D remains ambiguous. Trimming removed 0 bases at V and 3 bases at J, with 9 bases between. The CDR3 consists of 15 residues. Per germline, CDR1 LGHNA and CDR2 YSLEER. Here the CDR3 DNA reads TGCGCCAGCAGCCAAGATGGCCACTACAATCAGCCCCAGCATTTT. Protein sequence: CASSQDGHYNQPQHF.

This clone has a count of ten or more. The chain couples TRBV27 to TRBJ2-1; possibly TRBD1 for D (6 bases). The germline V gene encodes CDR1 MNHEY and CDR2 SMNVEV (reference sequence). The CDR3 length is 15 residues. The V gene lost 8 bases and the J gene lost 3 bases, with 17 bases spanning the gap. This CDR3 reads CASGLTGTYYNEQFF. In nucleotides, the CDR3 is TGTGCCAGCGGACTTACCGGGACATACTACAATGAGCAGTTCTTC.

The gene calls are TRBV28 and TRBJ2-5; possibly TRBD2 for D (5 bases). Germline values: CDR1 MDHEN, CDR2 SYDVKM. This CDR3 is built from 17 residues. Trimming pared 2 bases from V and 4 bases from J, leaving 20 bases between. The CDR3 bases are TGTGCCAGCAGTTTAAGGTTTCGGAGCGGAGGAGGAGAGACCCAGTACTTC. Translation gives CASSLRFRSGGGETQYF.

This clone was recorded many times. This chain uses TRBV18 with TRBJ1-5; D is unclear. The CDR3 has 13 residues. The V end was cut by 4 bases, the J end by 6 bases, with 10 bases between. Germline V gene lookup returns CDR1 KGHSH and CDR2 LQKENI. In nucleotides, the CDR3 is TGTGCCAGCTCACTGGGTAGCGGTCAGCCCCAGCATTTT. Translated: CASSLGSGQPQHF.